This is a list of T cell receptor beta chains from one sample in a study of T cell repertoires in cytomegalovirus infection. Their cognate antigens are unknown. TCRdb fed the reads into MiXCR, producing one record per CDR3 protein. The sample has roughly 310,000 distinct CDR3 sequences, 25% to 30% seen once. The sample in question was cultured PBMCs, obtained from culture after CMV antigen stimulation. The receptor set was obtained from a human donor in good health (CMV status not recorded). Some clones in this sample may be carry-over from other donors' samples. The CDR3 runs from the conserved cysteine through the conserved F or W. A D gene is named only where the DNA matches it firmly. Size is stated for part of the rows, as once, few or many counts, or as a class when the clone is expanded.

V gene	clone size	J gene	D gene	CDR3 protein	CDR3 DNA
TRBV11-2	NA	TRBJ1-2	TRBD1	CASSRTGVGNYGYTF	TGTGCCAGCAGCCGAACAGGGGTTGGCAACTATGGCTACACCTTC
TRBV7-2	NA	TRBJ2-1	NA	CASSLRVAEQFF	TGTGCCAGCAGCTTAAGGGTAGCGGAGCAGTTCTTC
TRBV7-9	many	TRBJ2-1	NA	CASSLVGAEQFF	TGTGCCAGCAGCTTAGTTGGAGCGGAGCAGTTCTTC
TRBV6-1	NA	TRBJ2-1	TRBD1	CASSEARTGKNEQFF	TGTGCCAGCAGTGAAGCAAGGACAGGGAAAAATGAGCAGTTCTTC
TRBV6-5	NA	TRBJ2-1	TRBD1	CASSRSSRDRAFEQFF	TGTGCCAGCAGCCGATCATCCCGGGACAGGGCATTCGAGCAGTTCTTC
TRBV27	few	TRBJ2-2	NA	CASSLSRKGLRVGTGELFF	TGTGCCAGCAGTTTATCGAGGAAGGGCCTCCGAGTAGGGACCGGGGAGCTGTTTTTT
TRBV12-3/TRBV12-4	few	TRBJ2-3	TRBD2	CASSLAGGHTDTQYF	TGTGCCAGCAGTTTGGCGGGGGGGCACACAGATACGCAGTATTTT
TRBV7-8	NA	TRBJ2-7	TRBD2	CASSPGTSGGVYEQYF	TGTGCCAGCAGCCCGGGGACTAGCGGGGGGGTCTACGAGCAGTACTTC
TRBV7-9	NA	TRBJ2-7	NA	CASSLLPTYEQYF	TGTGCCAGCAGCTTACTGCCTACCTACGAGCAGTACTTC
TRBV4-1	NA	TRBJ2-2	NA	CASKSLLVGLSTGELFF	TGCGCCAGCAAATCCCTCTTAGTTGGGCTCTCTACCGGGGAGCTGTTTTTT
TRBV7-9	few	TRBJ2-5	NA	CASIAGSQETQYF	TGTGCCAGCATCGCCGGGTCCCAAGAGACCCAGTACTTC
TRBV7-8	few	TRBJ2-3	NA	CASSSRPDGDTQYF	TGTGCCAGCAGCTCCCGACCAGACGGGGATACGCAGTATTTT
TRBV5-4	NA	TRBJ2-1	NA	CASSPGPERANEQFF	TGTGCCAGCAGCCCTGGGCCAGAGAGGGCAAATGAGCAGTTCTTC
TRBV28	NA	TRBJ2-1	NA	CASSYRVWNEQFF	TGTGCCAGCAGTTACAGGGTGTGGAATGAGCAGTTCTTC
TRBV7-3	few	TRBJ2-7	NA	CASSSNGRVPRYEQYF	TGTGCCAGCAGCTCTAACGGACGGGTCCCCCGCTACGAGCAGTACTTC
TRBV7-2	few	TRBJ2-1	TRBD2	CASSLEWRARGGQFF	TGTGCCAGCAGCTTAGAGTGGAGGGCCCGGGGGGGGCAGTTCTTC